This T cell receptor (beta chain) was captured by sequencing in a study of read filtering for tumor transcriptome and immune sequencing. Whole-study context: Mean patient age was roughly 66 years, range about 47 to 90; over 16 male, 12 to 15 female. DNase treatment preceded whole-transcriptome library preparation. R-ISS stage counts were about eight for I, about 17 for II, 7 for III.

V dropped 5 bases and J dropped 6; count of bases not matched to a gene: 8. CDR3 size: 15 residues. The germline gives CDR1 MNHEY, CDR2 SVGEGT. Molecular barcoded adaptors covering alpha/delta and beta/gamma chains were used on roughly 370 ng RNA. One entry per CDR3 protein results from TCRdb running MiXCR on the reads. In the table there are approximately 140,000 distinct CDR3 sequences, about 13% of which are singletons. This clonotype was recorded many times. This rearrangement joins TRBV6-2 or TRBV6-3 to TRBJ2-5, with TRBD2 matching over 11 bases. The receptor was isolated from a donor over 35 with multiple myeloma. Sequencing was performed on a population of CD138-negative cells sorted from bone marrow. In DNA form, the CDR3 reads TGTGCCAGCAGTATGACTAGCGGGATCGTGAAGACCCAGTACTTC. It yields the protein CASSMTSGIVKTQYF.